The T cell receptor beta chain described here comes from a study of cytomegalovirus exposure and HLA in healthy donors. Study observations and caveats: The availability of immune exposure information extended only to CMV serostatus.

Germline V gene data show CDR1 as WNHNN and CDR2 as SYGVQD (reference sequence). CDR3 length: 14 residues. Losses at the gene ends were 6 bases for V and 7 bases for J; bases not matched to a gene: 10. Points on this clone: The antigen remains undetermined.

Researchers ran the PCR with 60 Vbeta and 13 Jbeta primers. Original data processing: Later work found around 85 million unique TCR beta chains, with around 10 million shared. TCRdb's table, derived via immunoSEQ multiplex PCR, lists solely in-frame clones and lacks some. The D gene and trimming were derived from the DNA, and the V and J assignments and clone size from that table. The repertoire holds 100,000 or so clones, with under 80% as singletons. Sequenced material: PBMCs. This rearrangement joins TRBV10-1 to TRBJ1-2, with 8 bases that match TRBD1. This sequence originates from a man aged 40-50 years in good health and CMV-seronegative. The CDR3, as DNA: TGCGCCAGCAGCGCCGGGACAGGTCAATCTGGCTACACCTTC. It translates to CASSAGTGQSGYTF.